This entry is about one T cell receptor (beta chain). The entry originates in a study of blood T cell repertoires in COVID-19. As for the study in general: The United States, Italy and Spain supplied acute and convalescent COVID-19 samples. PBMCs, B-cell-depleted T cells, or T cells provided the cDNA or gDNA that made up the material.

In the original workflow: Amplification from reference gene primers served as the basis for estimated nucleated cell counts. Sequenced by immunoSEQ multiplex PCR; TCRdb stores in-frame clones only, minus some. Clone size and V and J calls were adopted from that table, with D and trimming inferred from the DNA. The table records over 400,000 clones, 70% to 90% of them present only once. Germline assignment: CDR1 SQVTM and CDR2 ANQGSEA. This CDR3 is built from 13 residues. Trimming took 6 bases from V and 1 from J; bases not matched to a gene: 2. The chain recombines TRBV29-1 with TRBJ1-1; 10 positions match TRBD1. Sequencing was performed on peripheral blood. The clonotype was recovered from a human donor in a cohort sampled during active COVID-19. CDR3 sequence: CSVTGGTNTEAFF. CDR3 DNA sequence: TGCAGCGTGACAGGGGGCACGAACACTGAAGCTTTCTTT.